These 19 T cell receptor beta chains came from one sample sequenced in a study of T cells in Graves' hyperthyroidism and ophthalmopathy. Amplified regions were TCR beta CDR3 sequences from RNA transcripts. The TCR CDR3 was amplified in a first-round RT-PCR using the HTBI primer set. TCRdb used MiXCR to reprocess the multiplex PCR reads, holding one entry per CDR3 protein. Of roughly 290,000 distinct CDR3 sequences listed, roughly 13% are singletons. The source material was blood. These receptor sequences come from a woman aged 25 to 39 with Graves' hyperthyroidism that later progressed to Graves' ophthalmopathy.

V is TRBV19 and J is TRBJ1-2, with D maybe TRBD1 (5 bases). With 5 bases removed from V and 3 bases from J, the gap between germline ends came to 13 bases. CDR3 length equals 14 residues. CDR1 and CDR2 from the germline V gene are LNHDA and SQIVND (reference sequence). The CDR3 sequence is CASSGRQLYYGYTF. Here the CDR3 DNA reads TGTGCCAGTAGTGGAAGACAGCTGTACTATGGCTACACCTTC.

In its sample, this clonotype was seen many times. The CDR3 DNA sequence: TGTGCCATCCGTCCGAACACCGGGGAGCTGTTTTTT. It encodes CAIRPNTGELFF. The V gene is TRBV10-3, the J gene TRBJ2-2; D unresolved. V was clipped by 8 bases and J by 0 bases, with 4 bases between them. This CDR3 is built from 12 residues. Germline values: CDR1 ENHRY, CDR2 SYGVKD.

This clonotype has a count of ten or more. This chain uses TRBV12-3 or TRBV12-4 with TRBJ2-2; D may be TRBD2 (5 bases). Trimming pared 5 bases from V and 5 bases from J, leaving 18 bases between. The CDR3 is 16 amino acids. CDR3 protein: CASSPPRVALTGELFF. Written as DNA, the CDR3 is TGTGCCAGCAGTCCACCCCGGGTAGCGCTTACCGGGGAGCTGTTTTTT.

In this sample, this clonotype turned up many times. The chain employs TRBV27 and TRBJ2-3; D remains unclear. Germline V gene sequence: CDR1 MNHEY, CDR2 SMNVEV (reference sequence). The CDR3 is 15 residues long. V shed 2 bases and J shed 4 bases, with 13 bases lying between them. The CDR3 loop is CASSLRFGVADTQYF. The DNA for the CDR3 is TGTGCCAGCAGTTTACGGTTTGGGGTGGCAGATACGCAGTATTTT.

The V and J genes are TRBV25-1 and TRBJ2-1; D could derive from TRBD1 or TRBD2 (7 bases each). Germline values: CDR1 MGHDK, CDR2 SYGVNS. This CDR3 is 13 amino acids long. V was shortened by 9 bases and J by 8 bases, with 17 bases between the two germline ends. This chain's CDR3 is CASLRQGGDEQFF. For the CDR3, the DNA is TGTGCCAGTTTGAGACAGGGAGGGGATGAGCAGTTCTTC. Full variable domain (remainder filled in from reference TRBV25-1 and TRBJ2-1): EADIYQTPRYLVIGTGKKITLECSQTMGHDKMYWYQQDPGMELHLIHYSYGVNSTEKGDLSSESTVSRIRTEHFPLTLESARPSHTSQYLCASLRQGGDEQFFGPGTRLTVL.

This clonotype was found a few times. The chain employs TRBV6-1 and TRBJ2-2, with 12 nucleotides matching TRBD2. V was clipped by 10 bases and J by 5 bases; unmatched bases: 8. The CDR3 spans 15 residues. Per the germline V gene, CDR1 is MNHNS and CDR2 is SASEGT. This CDR3 is CAILPLAGGTGELFF. CDR3 nucleotides: TGTGCCATCTTACCCCTAGCGGGAGGGACCGGGGAGCTGTTTTTT.

The table lists this clonotype with a few counts. CDR3 sequence (DNA): TGTGCCAGCAGTTTTCGACAGGGAGGGACCGGGGAGCTGTTTTTT. Its translation: CASSFRQGGTGELFF. This chain joins TRBV12-3 or TRBV12-4 and TRBJ2-2; D might be TRBD1 or TRBD2, each matching 7 bases. This CDR3 is built from 15 residues. V shed 3 bases and J shed 5 bases, with 13 bases lying between them.

This clonotype showed up many times. This sequence joins TRBV28 and TRBJ2-7, with D perhaps matching TRBD1 (6 bases). V was cut by 4 bases and J by 6 bases, with 16 bases left in between. Germline V gene sequence: CDR1 MDHEN, CDR2 SYDVKM. There are 14 residues in the CDR3. CDR3 coding DNA: TGTGCCAGCAGTTCGGACCAGGGGCCCCTCGAGCAGTACTTC. It yields the protein CASSSDQGPLEQYF.

This chain uses TRBV20-1 with TRBJ1-6; tentatively, D is TRBD1 (5 bases). This CDR3 comprises 19 residues. Germline V gene sequence: CDR1 DFQATT, CDR2 SNEGSKA (reference sequence). V was clipped by 0 bases and J by 0 bases, with 18 bases between them. This CDR3 reads CSARDLLRGESSYNSPLHF. The CDR3 DNA follows: TGCAGTGCTAGAGATCTCTTACGGGGCGAGAGCTCCTATAATTCACCCCTCCACTTT.

This chain joins TRBV12-3 or TRBV12-4 and TRBJ2-7, with D possibly called TRBD1 or TRBD2 (5 bases each). The CDR3 length is 14 residues. V shed 7 bases and J shed 1 base, with 14 bases lying between them. CDR3 sequence (DNA): TGTGCCAGCAATGATGGGGACGGTTCCTACGAGCAGTACTTC. Amino acid sequence: CASNDGDGSYEQYF.

Many counts were recorded for this clonotype. J is TRBJ2-3 and V is TRBV7-2; perhaps TRBD2 as D (6 bases). The CDR3 sequence is 16 residues long. CDR1 is SGHTA, CDR2 FQGNSA, per germline. The germline V and J ends were trimmed by 4 bases and 3 bases, with 17 bases remaining between them. The chain's CDR3 is CASSSLPGVATDTQYF. CDR3 bases: TGTGCCAGCAGCTCTCTTCCGGGAGTCGCGACAGATACGCAGTATTTT.

Ten or more counts support this clonotype. The V and J genes are TRBV10-3 and TRBJ2-7; maybe TRBD1 (5 bases). CDR1 and CDR2 (germline): ENHRY, SYGVKD. The CDR3 has 14 residues. With 4 bases removed from V and 6 bases from J, the gap between germline ends came to 16 bases. The DNA of the CDR3 is TGTGCCATCAGTGCGGAGACAGCACGGGCCGAGCAGTACTTC. This translates into CAISAETARAEQYF.

This clonotype has at least ten counts. This chain connects TRBV27 to TRBJ2-1; perhaps D is TRBD1 or TRBD2 (5 bases each). The V gene's germline CDR1 is MNHEY and CDR2 SMNVEV (reference sequence). The CDR3 covers 16 residues. With 0 bases removed from V and 4 bases from J, the gap between germline ends came to 13 bases. Written as DNA, the CDR3 is TGTGCCAGCAGTTTATCCCGGGACGTCTTGTACAATGAGCAGTTCTTC. Protein: CASSLSRDVLYNEQFF.

This clonotype was counted a few times. The chain recombines TRBV6-1 with TRBJ1-2, with D possibly being TRBD1 (6 bases). The V and J ends lost 7 bases and 0 bases respectively, with 12 bases between them. Per the germline V gene, CDR1 is MNHNS and CDR2 is SASEGT. There are 14 residues in the CDR3. The CDR3 here is CASKPGATNYGYTF. The CDR3 DNA reads TGTGCCAGCAAGCCAGGGGCCACTAACTATGGCTACACCTTC.

V and J are TRBV12-3 or TRBV12-4 and TRBJ2-1; 9 nucleotides align to TRBD1. V shed 4 bases, J shed 9 bases, and the junction held 7 bases outside the gene matches. The CDR3 has 14 residues. The CDR3 nucleotides read TGTGCCAGCAGTTCAAACAGGGGGCTGGGTGAGCAGTTCTTC. Its translation is CASSSNRGLGEQFF.

The table lists this clonotype with a few counts. V is TRBV20-1 and J is TRBJ1-1; D unresolved. Germline CDR1 DFQATT, CDR2 SNEGSKA (reference sequence). Deletions cut 5 bases from V and 0 bases from J, with 10 bases between. The CDR3 has 13 amino acids. The DNA for the CDR3 is TGCAGTGCTTTGGGAGTATTGAACACTGAAGCTTTCTTT. This encodes CSALGVLNTEAFF.

There are many counts of this clonotype. The rearrangement joins TRBV6-1 to TRBJ2-3; 8 bases agree with TRBD2. Trimming removed 2 bases from V and 5 bases from J; junction bases left unmatched: 3. Per the germline V gene, CDR1 is MNHNS and CDR2 is SASEGT. The CDR3 is 14 amino acids. CDR3 in amino acids: CASSESLAGDTQYF. CDR3 in DNA: TGTGCCAGCAGTGAAAGTCTAGCGGGAGATACGCAGTATTTT.

This clonotype was counted ten times or more. The CDR3 nucleotides are TGTGCCAGCAGCCAAGTGCAGCGGAGAGATACGCAGTATTTT. Translated: CASSQVQRRDTQYF. This chain joins TRBV3-1 and TRBJ2-3; tentatively, D is TRBD2 (5 bases). The V and J ends lost 1 base and 5 bases respectively, with 10 bases between them. The germline V gene has CDR1 LGHDT and CDR2 YNNKEL (reference sequence). This CDR3 contains 14 residues.

The chain couples TRBV4-2 to TRBJ2-2; 13 nucleotides align to TRBD2. This CDR3 comprises 18 residues. Germline-derived CDR1 and CDR2 are LGHNA and YNFKEQ. Trimming removed 0 bases from V and 4 bases from J; junction bases left unmatched: 5. The CDR3, as DNA: TGTGCCAGCAGCCAAGAACTAGCGGGAGGGCGGGTCACCGGGGAGCTGTTTTTT. Translation gives CASSQELAGGRVTGELFF.